This T cell receptor (beta chain) stems from a study of cytomegalovirus exposure and HLA in healthy donors. PCR amplification relied on 60 Vbeta primers (plus 13 Jbeta primers). Clones were read by immunoSEQ multiplex PCR, and TCRdb kept only the in-frame ones, dropping some. Of some 170,000 clones in the sample, about 80% were seen once. Input material: PBMCs. The receptor was derived from a woman in her twenties or thirties in good health and CMV-seronegative.

In nucleotides, the CDR3 is TGCGCCAGCAGCTTGGTTGCGGGGACGGTTGGCAATGAGCAGTTCTTC. It encodes CASSLVAGTVGNEQFF. This chain links TRBV5-1 with TRBJ2-1, with a possible D match to TRBD2 (6 bases). The CDR3 extends over 16 amino acids. V was cut by 0 bases and J by 6 bases, with 16 bases left in between. Germline values: CDR1 SGHRS, CDR2 YFSETQ.